This paragraph reports one TCR beta chain. This sample is drawn from a study of monozygotic twins with inflammatory bowel disease. The total RNA came straight from whole blood, and T cells were not sorted beforehand. The CDR3 totals 16 residues. TCRdb reprocessed the 5' RACE reads, keeping one entry per CDR3 protein, no DNA. Its listing shows about 160,000 distinct CDR3 sequences. Sequenced material: blood. The sequence was obtained from a human donor with ulcerative colitis or Crohn's disease, or a healthy co-twin of an affected twin (not recorded which). The J gene is TRBJ2-7, the V gene TRBV12-3 or TRBV12-4. CDR3 in amino acids: CASSLRLAGGSYEQYF.